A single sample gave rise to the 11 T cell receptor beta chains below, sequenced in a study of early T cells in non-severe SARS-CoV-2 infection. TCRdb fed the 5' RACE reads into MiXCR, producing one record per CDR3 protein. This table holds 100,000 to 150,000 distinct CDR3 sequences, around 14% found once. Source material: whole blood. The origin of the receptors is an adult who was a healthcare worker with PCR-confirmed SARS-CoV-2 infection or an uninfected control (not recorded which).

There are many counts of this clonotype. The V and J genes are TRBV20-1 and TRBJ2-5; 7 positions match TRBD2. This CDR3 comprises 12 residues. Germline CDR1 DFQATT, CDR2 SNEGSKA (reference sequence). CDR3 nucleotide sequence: TGCAGCGCAGCGGGATCTGGGGAGACCCAGTACTTC. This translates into CSAAGSGETQYF.

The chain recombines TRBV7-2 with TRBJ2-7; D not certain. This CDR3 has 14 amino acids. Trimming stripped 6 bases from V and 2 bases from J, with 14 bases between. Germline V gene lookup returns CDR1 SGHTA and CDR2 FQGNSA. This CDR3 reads CASRPSGFPYEQYF. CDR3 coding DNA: TGTGCCAGCAGACCCTCGGGCTTCCCCTACGAGCAGTACTTC.

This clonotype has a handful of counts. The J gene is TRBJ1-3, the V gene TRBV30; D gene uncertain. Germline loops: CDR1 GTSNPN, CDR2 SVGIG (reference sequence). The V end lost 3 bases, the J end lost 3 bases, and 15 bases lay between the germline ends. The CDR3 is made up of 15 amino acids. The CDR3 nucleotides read TGTGCCTGGAGGTTCCGCGGGGTTCTTGGAAACACCATATATTTT. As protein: CAWRFRGVLGNTIYF.

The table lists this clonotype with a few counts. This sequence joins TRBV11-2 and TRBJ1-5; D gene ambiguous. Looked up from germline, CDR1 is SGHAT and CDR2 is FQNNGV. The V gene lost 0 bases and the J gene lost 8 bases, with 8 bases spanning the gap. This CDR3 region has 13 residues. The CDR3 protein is CASSLDEREPQHF. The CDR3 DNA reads TGTGCCAGCAGCTTAGATGAGAGGGAGCCCCAGCATTTT.

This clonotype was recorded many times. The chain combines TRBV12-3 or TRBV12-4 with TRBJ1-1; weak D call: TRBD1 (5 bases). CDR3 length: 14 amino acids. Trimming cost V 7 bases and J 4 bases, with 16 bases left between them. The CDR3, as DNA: TGTGCCAGCATGGGGGTTCGGCGAGCCACTGAAGCTTTCTTT. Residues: CASMGVRRATEAFF.

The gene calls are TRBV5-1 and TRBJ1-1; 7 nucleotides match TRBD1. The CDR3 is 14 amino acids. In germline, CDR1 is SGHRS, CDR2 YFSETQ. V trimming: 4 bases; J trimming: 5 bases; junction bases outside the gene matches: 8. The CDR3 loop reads CASSPPGGWTEAFF. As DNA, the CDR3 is TGCGCCAGCAGCCCCCCAGGGGGGTGGACTGAAGCTTTCTTT. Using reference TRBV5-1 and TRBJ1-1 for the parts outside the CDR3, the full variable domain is KAGVTQTPRYLIKTRGQQVTLSCSPISGHRSVSWYQQTPGQGLQFLFEYFSETQRNKGNFPGRFSGRQFSNSRSEMNVSTLELGDSALYLCASSPPGGWTEAFFGQGTRLTVV.

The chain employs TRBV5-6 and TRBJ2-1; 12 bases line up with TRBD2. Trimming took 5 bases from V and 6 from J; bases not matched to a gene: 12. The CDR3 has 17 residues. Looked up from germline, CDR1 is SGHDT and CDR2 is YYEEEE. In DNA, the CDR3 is TGTGCCAGCAGATATTTCCTAGCGGGGGGGCTGAGCAATGAGCAGTTCTTC. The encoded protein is CASRYFLAGGLSNEQFF.

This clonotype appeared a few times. CDR3 DNA sequence: TGTGCCAGCAGTACATCCGGGGCCCTCCACTTT. Protein product: CASSTSGALHF. The chain joins TRBV2 to TRBJ1-6; D gene unclear. The germline CDR1 and CDR2 sequences are SNHLY and FYNNEI. Trimming took 5 bases from V and 14 from J, leaving 10 bases between them. The CDR3 contains 11 residues.

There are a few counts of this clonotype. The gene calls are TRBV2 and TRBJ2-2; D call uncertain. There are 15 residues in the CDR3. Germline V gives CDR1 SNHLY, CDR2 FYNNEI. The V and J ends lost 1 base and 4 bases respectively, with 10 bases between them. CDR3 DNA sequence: TGTGCCAGCAGTGAAGAAGCGACGGCCACCGGGGAGCTGTTTTTT. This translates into CASSEEATATGELFF.

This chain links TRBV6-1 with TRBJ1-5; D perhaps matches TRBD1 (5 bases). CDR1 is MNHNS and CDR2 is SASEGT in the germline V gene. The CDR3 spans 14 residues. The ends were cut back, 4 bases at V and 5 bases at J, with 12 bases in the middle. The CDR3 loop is CASSGQLGHQPQHF. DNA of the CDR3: TGTGCCAGCAGTGGACAGTTAGGACATCAGCCCCAGCATTTT.

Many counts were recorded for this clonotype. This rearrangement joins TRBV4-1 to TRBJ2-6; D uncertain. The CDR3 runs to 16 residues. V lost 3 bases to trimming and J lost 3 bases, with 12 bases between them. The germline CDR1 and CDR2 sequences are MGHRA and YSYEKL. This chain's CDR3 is CASSQGAGFGANVLTF. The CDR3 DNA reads TGCGCCAGCAGCCAGGGCGCAGGCTTTGGGGCCAACGTCCTGACTTTC.